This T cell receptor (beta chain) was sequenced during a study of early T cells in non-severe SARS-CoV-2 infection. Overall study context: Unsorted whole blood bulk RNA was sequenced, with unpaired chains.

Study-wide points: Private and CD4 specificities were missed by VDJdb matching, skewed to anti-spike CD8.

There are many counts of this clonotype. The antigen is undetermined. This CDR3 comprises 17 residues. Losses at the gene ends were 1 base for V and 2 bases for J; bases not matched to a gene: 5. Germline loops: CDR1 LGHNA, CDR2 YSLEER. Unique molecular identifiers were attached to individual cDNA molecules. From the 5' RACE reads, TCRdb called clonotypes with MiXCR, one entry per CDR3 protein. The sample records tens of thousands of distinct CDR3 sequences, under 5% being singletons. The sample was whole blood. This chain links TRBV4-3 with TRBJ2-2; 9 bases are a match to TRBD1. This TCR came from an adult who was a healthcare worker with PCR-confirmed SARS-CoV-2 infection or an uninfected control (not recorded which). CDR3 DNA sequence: TGCGCCAGCAGCCAAGTTTTGGACAGGGGCAACACCGGGGAGCTGTTTTTT. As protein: CASSQVLDRGNTGELFF.